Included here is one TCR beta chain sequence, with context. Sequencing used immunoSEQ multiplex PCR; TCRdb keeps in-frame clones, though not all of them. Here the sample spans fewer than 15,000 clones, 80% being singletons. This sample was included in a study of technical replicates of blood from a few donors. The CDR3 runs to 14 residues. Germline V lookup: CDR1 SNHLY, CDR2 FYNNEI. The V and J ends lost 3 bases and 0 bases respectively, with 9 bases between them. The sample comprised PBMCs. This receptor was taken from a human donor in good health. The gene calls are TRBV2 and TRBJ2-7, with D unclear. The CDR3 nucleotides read TGTGCCAGCAGTGAGTTGAGAAGCTCCTACGAGCAGTACTTC. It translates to CASSELRSSYEQYF.